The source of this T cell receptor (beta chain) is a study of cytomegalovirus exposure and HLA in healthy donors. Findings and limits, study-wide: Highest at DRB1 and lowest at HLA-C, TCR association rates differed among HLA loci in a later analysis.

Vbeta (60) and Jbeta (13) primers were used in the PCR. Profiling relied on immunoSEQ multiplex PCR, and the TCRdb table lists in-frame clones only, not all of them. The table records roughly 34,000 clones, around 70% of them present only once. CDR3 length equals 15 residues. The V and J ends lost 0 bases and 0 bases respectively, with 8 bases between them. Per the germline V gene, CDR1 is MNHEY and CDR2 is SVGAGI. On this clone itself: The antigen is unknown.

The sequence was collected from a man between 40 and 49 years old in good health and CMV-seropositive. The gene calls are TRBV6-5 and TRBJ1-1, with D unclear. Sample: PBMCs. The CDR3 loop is CASSYSNQVNTEAFF. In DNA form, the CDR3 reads TGTGCCAGCAGTTACTCGAACCAGGTGAACACTGAAGCTTTCTTT.